This T cell receptor beta chain was identified in a study of CD8+ T cells in alopecia areata. Study-wide background: Skin from roughly 6-13-month-old C3H/HeJ graft donors with spontaneous alopecia went to approximately 6-10-week-old female C3H/HeJ mice. Points from the study as a whole: For lesional scalp, especially alopecia totalis/universalis, clonality was higher than in normal scalp.

Using CD4, CD8alpha, NKG2D, NKG2ACE and other markers, pooled cutaneous lymph node cells were sorted. Sequencing templates came from extracted RNA that was reverse transcribed into cDNA. The repertoire was sequenced with immunoSEQ multiplex PCR; TCRdb's copy has only in-frame clones and lacks some. The table records around 290,000 clones without singletons, the ten largest covering about 1.1%. There are a few counts of this clone. Its antigen is unknown. Mouse gene names apply. Read coverage stops 3 residues before the CDR3 terminus; the germline J gene supplies the remainder. This CDR3 spans 19 amino acids. The V gene end was trimmed by 4 bases and the J gene end by 0 bases; junction bases not matched to a gene: 11. From germline, CDR1 is FNHDT and CDR2 SITEND (reference sequence).

The chain couples TRBV19 to TRBJ1-6; 9 nucleotides line up with TRBD1. TRBJ1-6 is assigned to the ORF class and has an uncertain function. The sample consisted of CD4+ T cells sorted from a lymph node. This clonotype originated in a C3H/HeJ mouse with alopecia areata. Strain haplotype at MHC: H2-k. The sequenced part of the CDR3 DNA is TGTGCCAGCAGTTTTCCGGGACAGGGAAGAAATTCCTATAATTCGCCC. Amino acid sequence: CASSFPGQGRNSYNSP. The entire CDR3 protein reads CASSFPGQGRNSYNSPLYF.